One sample yielded the 14 T cell receptor beta chains listed below, sequenced in a study of blood T cell repertoires in COVID-19. Data came from immunoSEQ multiplex PCR; TCRdb stores just in-frame clones and leaves some out. The sample lists about 130,000 clones, 75% to 90% occurring once. The sample taken for sequencing was peripheral blood. These receptor sequences come from a man in his 70s with acute or convalescent COVID-19.

This clone occurred once. This chain's CDR3 is CASSRQTYEQYF. CDR3 nucleotide sequence: TGTGCCAGCAGCCGACAGACCTACGAGCAGTACTTC. This chain uses TRBV28 with TRBJ2-7; D possibly corresponds to TRBD1 (5 bases). This CDR3 has 12 residues. Germline CDR1 is MDHEN and CDR2 is SYDVKM. V lost 6 bases to trimming and J lost 2 bases, with 8 bases between them.

The chain has TRBV7-9 and TRBJ2-5, with TRBD1 identical over 7 bases. Germline assignment: CDR1 SEHNR and CDR2 FQNEAQ (reference sequence). This CDR3 comprises 14 residues. V dropped 5 bases and J dropped 0; count of bases not matched to a gene: 3. CDR3 bases: TGTGCCAGCAGCCAGGACAGGAACCAAGAGACCCAGTACTTC. Translation gives CASSQDRNQETQYF.

The chain combines TRBV18 with TRBJ1-1; D remains ambiguous. V gave up 5 bases and J gave up 0 bases, with 4 bases separating them. Germline V gives CDR1 KGHSH, CDR2 LQKENI. The CDR3 totals 12 residues. CDR3 residues: CASSNMNTEAFF. In DNA form, the CDR3 reads TGTGCCAGCTCAAACATGAACACTGAAGCTTTCTTT.

DNA of the CDR3: TGCGCCAGCAGTGACAGGGGGCCCGATACGCAGTATTTT. It yields the protein CASSDRGPDTQYF. The rearrangement uses TRBV10-2 and TRBJ2-3, with 8 bases identical to TRBD1. The CDR3 runs 13 residues. CDR1 and CDR2 from the germline V gene are WSHSY and SAAADI. Trimming took 3 bases from V and 6 from J; bases not matched to a gene: 2.

V usage is TRBV5-8 and J usage is TRBJ2-5, with 10 bases identical to TRBD2. CDR1 is SGHTS, CDR2 YDEGEE, per germline. The CDR3 extends over 16 amino acids. J gave up 5 bases and V 0 bases, and 7 bases lay outside the gene matches. CDR3 bases: TGTGCCAGCAGCTTGGACGCTAGCGGGGGTTGGGAGACCCAGTACTTC. Translated: CASSLDASGGWETQYF.

V is TRBV19 and J is TRBJ1-1; D is possibly TRBD1 (5 bases). The V end lost 4 bases, the J end lost 4 bases, and 13 bases lay between the germline ends. CDR3 length equals 14 residues. In germline, CDR1 is LNHDA, CDR2 SQIVND (reference sequence). This chain's CDR3 is CASSTDGGGTEAFF. The CDR3, as DNA: TGTGCCAGTAGTACTGACGGGGGTGGCACTGAAGCTTTCTTT.

J is TRBJ2-3 and V is TRBV7-9; 8 nucleotides line up with TRBD1. V gave up 5 bases and J gave up 2 bases; unmatched junction bases: 9. There are 16 residues in the CDR3. Germline V CDR1 and CDR2: SEHNR, FQNEAQ (reference sequence). The CDR3 bases are TGTGCCAGCAGCCGGAGACAGGGGACTGTCACAGATACGCAGTATTTT. Encoded protein: CASSRRQGTVTDTQYF.

The V and J genes are TRBV21-1 and TRBJ2-7; the DNA was not used to check the table's D call, TRBD1. TRBV21-1 is assigned pseudogene status. There are 15 residues in the CDR3. The CDR3 DNA reads as TGTGCCAGCAGCAAAGTTGGGGACAGTACCTACGAGCAGTACTTC. Protein: CASSKVGDSTYEQYF.

The gene calls are TRBV18 and TRBJ2-3; D is undetermined. The germline gives CDR1 KGHSH, CDR2 LQKENI. Trimming took off 6 bases at V and 6 bases at J, with 13 bases between the two ends. The CDR3 runs to 13 residues. CDR3 protein: CASSSGNKDTQYF. For the CDR3, the DNA is TGTGCCAGCTCTTCAGGAAATAAGGATACGCAGTATTTT.

The gene calls are TRBV2 and TRBJ1-2; unclear D gene. The V gene's germline CDR1 is SNHLY and CDR2 FYNNEI. The CDR3 is 12 amino acids. With 7 bases removed from V and 8 bases from J, the gap between germline ends came to 14 bases. CDR3 sequence reads: CASTKEGGGYTF. DNA for the CDR3: TGTGCCAGCACCAAAGAAGGAGGAGGCTACACCTTC.

This rearrangement joins TRBV27 to TRBJ2-3; 11 positions match TRBD2. From germline, CDR1 is MNHEY and CDR2 SMNVEV (reference sequence). The CDR3 spans 15 residues. Losses at the gene ends were 6 bases for V and 6 bases for J; bases not matched to a gene: 8. CDR3: CASRTVASGGDTQYF. The CDR3 coding sequence is TGTGCCAGCAGGACGGTGGCTAGCGGGGGGGATACGCAGTATTTT.

CDR3 sequence reads: CASSSWTGPTNEKLFF. In nucleotides, the CDR3 is TGTGCCAGCAGCTCTTGGACAGGTCCAACTAATGAAAAACTGTTTTTT. This chain joins TRBV5-5 and TRBJ1-4; TRBD1 matches 7 bases. In germline, CDR1 is SGHKS, CDR2 YYEKEE (reference sequence). The trim removed 3 bases at V and 0 bases at J, leaving 5 bases unmatched. This CDR3 comprises 16 residues.

CDR3 region: CASSLPSGGGQETQYF. For the CDR3, the DNA is TGTGCCAGCAGCTTACCCAGCGGGGGGGGTCAAGAGACCCAGTACTTC. V and J are TRBV7-6 and TRBJ2-5, with 10 positions matching TRBD2. V lost 2 bases, J lost 2 bases, and 5 bases stayed unmatched. The V gene's germline CDR1 is SGHVS and CDR2 FNYEAQ. The CDR3 has 16 amino acids.

Of note for this clone: This sample also contains other DNA sequences that code for the same CDR3. The chain couples TRBV3-1 (or the pseudogene TRBV3-2) to TRBJ2-2; D gene uncertain. V was cut by 1 base and J by 4 bases, with 7 bases left in between. This CDR3 spans 14 amino acids. CDR1 and CDR2 (germline): LGHDT, YNNKEL (reference sequence). The CDR3: CASSQVRGTGELFF. The CDR3 DNA is TGTGCCAGCAGCCAAGTCCGAGGCACCGGGGAGCTGTTTTTT.